These 10 T cell receptor beta chains originate from one sample sequenced in a study of cytomegalovirus exposure and HLA in healthy donors. The PCR was carried out with 60 Vbeta primers and 13 Jbeta primers. Data came from immunoSEQ multiplex PCR; TCRdb stores just in-frame clones and leaves some out. In all, the sample yields roughly 120,000 clones. Sequencing was carried out using PBMCs. These receptor sequences come from a man aged 30 to 39 in good health and CMV-seronegative.

The chain has TRBV7-2 and TRBJ2-4; 13 bases align to TRBD2. The CDR3 is 17 amino acids. Germline-derived CDR1 and CDR2 are SGHTA and FQGNSA. V was clipped by 0 bases and J by 8 bases; unmatched bases: 7. The CDR3 DNA reads TGTGCCAGCAGCTTAGCGCAACTAGCGGGGGGGCTGGACATTCAGTACTTC. Its protein product is CASSLAQLAGGLDIQYF.

The genes are TRBV27 and TRBJ2-1; 8 bases align to TRBD2. The CDR3 is 14 amino acids. From germline, CDR1 is MNHEY and CDR2 SMNVEV (reference sequence). The V segment lost 9 bases and the J segment 5 bases; nucleotides outside the gene matches: 9. In nucleotides, the CDR3 is TGTGCCAGTTACGAGCGGGGGATCAACAATGAGCAGTTCTTC. Translation gives CASYERGINNEQFF.

This sequence joins TRBV7-9 and TRBJ1-1; no clear D gene. The CDR3 totals 13 residues. Trimming pared 1 base from V and 5 bases from J, leaving 8 bases between. Germline-derived CDR1 and CDR2 are SEHNR and FQNEAQ (reference sequence). The CDR3 sequence is CASSLDARTEAFF. The CDR3 nucleotides are TGTGCCAGCAGCTTAGATGCTAGGACTGAAGCTTTCTTT.

This sequence joins TRBV15 and TRBJ2-1, with 14 nucleotides matching TRBD2. Losses at the gene ends were 1 base for V and 5 bases for J; bases not matched to a gene: 4. CDR1 LNHNV and CDR2 YYDKDF come from the germline V gene (reference sequence). There are 17 residues in the CDR3. CDR3 nucleotide sequence: TGTGCCACCAGCAGAGGGACTAGCGGGGGGTCGAACAATGAGCAGTTCTTC. This translates into CATSRGTSGGSNNEQFF. Looking up the rest from reference TRBV15 and TRBJ2-1 gives the full variable domain: DAMVIQNPRYQVTQFGKPVTLSCSQTLNHNVMYWYQQKSSQAPKLLFHYYDKDFNNEADTPDNFQSRRPNTSFCFLDIRSPGLGDTAMYLCATSRGTSGGSNNEQFFGPGTRLTVL.

V is TRBV6-5 and J is TRBJ2-2, with D unclear. The CDR3 has 16 residues. The germline V and J ends were trimmed by 4 bases and 3 bases, with 15 bases remaining between them. Germline V gene data show CDR1 as MNHEY and CDR2 as SVGAGI. The CDR3 protein is CASSLQIKTHTGELFF. The CDR3 DNA reads TGTGCCAGCAGTTTACAGATCAAAACTCACACCGGGGAGCTGTTTTTT.

The V gene is TRBV19, the J gene TRBJ1-5; D ambiguous. Germline CDR1 reads LNHDA; CDR2 reads SQIVND (reference sequence). The CDR3 covers 13 residues. V was clipped by 9 bases and J by 6 bases, with 15 bases between them. The CDR3, as DNA: TGTGCCAGCCTACGGAGCATGGGTCAGCCCCAGCATTTT. Protein sequence: CASLRSMGQPQHF.

Points on this clone: The sample contains more than one DNA sequence encoding this CDR3. The chain has TRBV5-1 and TRBJ2-2; D is unclear. The ends were cut back, 4 bases at V and 3 bases at J, with 10 bases in the middle. CDR1 is SGHRS, CDR2 YFSETQ, per germline. The CDR3 extends over 14 amino acids. The CDR3 DNA follows: TGCGCCAGCAGCCTTGGTACTTACACCGGGGAGCTGTTTTTT. This gives the protein CASSLGTYTGELFF.

V is TRBV13 and J is TRBJ2-7, with D uncertain. V dropped 5 bases and J dropped 1 base, with 9 bases sitting between them. CDR1 and CDR2 from the germline V gene are PRHDT and FYEKMQ (reference sequence). This CDR3 has 13 amino acids. Here the CDR3 reads CASSPEASYEQYF. CDR3 sequence (DNA): TGTGCCAGCAGCCCCGAGGCGTCCTACGAGCAGTACTTC.

The gene calls are TRBV15 and TRBJ1-6; 7 bases align to TRBD1. CDR1 is LNHNV, CDR2 YYDKDF, per germline (reference sequence). CDR3 length: 17 residues. The ends lost 2 bases at V and 7 bases at J; junction bases unmatched: 11. In DNA, the CDR3 is TGTGCCACCAGCAGAAGACAGGGTATGAGATCAAATTCACCCCTCCACTTT. Residues: CATSRRQGMRSNSPLHF.

The V gene is TRBV5-4, the J gene TRBJ1-1; maybe TRBD1 (6 bases). Germline V CDR1 and CDR2: SGHNT, YYREEE (reference sequence). The V and J ends lost 2 bases and 9 bases respectively, with 8 bases between them. The CDR3 has 11 residues. As DNA, the CDR3 is TGTGCCAGCAGCTTTGGGGGCCAAGCTTTCTTT. Translated, it gives CASSFGGQAFF.